What follows are 26 T cell receptor beta chains derived from one specimen sequenced in a study of Ad26.COV2.S vaccination and SARS-CoV-2 variants. The treatment was: roughly 20 received Ad26.COV2.S at low or high dose, single or two shots; about 5 received placebo; per-sample allocation not given. At day 63 after the first vaccine or placebo injection, samples were drawn. TCRdb keeps only in-frame clones here, not all; method: immunoSEQ multiplex PCR. The table shows some 290,000 clones, with around 84% occurring only once. Sequencing used peripheral blood, obtained in a trial of Ad26.COV2.S vaccine versus placebo. These receptors all come from a person between 18 and 60 years old who received the Ad26.COV2.S COVID-19 vaccine or a placebo.

The chain links TRBV3-1 (or the pseudogene TRBV3-2) to TRBJ2-7; no clear D gene. V was shortened by 1 base and J by 2 bases, with 9 bases between the two germline ends. This CDR3 has 14 amino acids. Germline V lookup: CDR1 LGHDT, CDR2 YNNKEL (reference sequence). In DNA form, the CDR3 reads TGTGCCAGCAGCCAAGGAATGAGGACCTACGAGCAGTACTTC. Translation: CASSQGMRTYEQYF.

The genes are TRBV27 and TRBJ1-5; TRBD1 aligns across 8 bases. The CDR3 totals 15 residues. V lost 3 bases, J lost 4 bases, and 5 bases stayed unmatched. Per the germline V gene, CDR1 is MNHEY and CDR2 is SMNVEV (reference sequence). The CDR3 is CASSFTGTGNQPQHF. The CDR3 region has the DNA TGTGCCAGCAGTTTCACCGGGACAGGTAATCAGCCCCAGCATTTT.

V is TRBV25-1 and J is TRBJ1-2; D is unresolved. Trimming removed 7 bases at V and 1 base at J, with 16 bases between. Germline loops: CDR1 MGHDK, CDR2 SYGVNS. The CDR3 loop spans 15 amino acids. In DNA form, the CDR3 reads TGTGCCAGCACCCCAAATCGCGCGGATAACTATGGCTACACCTTC. Its protein product is CASTPNRADNYGYTF.

The CDR3 reads CSVAGLVPETQYF. In DNA, the CDR3 is TGCAGCGTTGCGGGACTAGTCCCGGAGACCCAGTACTTC. This sequence joins TRBV29-1 and TRBJ2-5; 8 bases match TRBD2. CDR3 length: 13 residues. Trimming cost V 4 bases and J 5 bases; bases outside gene matches: 6. The germline V gene encodes CDR1 SQVTM and CDR2 ANQGSEA.

This chain connects TRBV3-1 (or the pseudogene TRBV3-2) to TRBJ2-7; 9 positions agree with TRBD2. The CDR3 has 14 amino acids. V gave up 3 bases and J gave up 3 bases; unmatched junction bases: 3. Germline values: CDR1 LGHDT, CDR2 YNNKEL (reference sequence). DNA for the CDR3: TGTGCCAGCAGCCAGCGGGGGGGTCTCTACGAGCAGTACTTC. Amino acids: CASSQRGGLYEQYF.

The chain employs TRBV7-9 and TRBJ1-6, with a tentative D call TRBD1 (5 bases). V was shortened by 5 bases and J by 8 bases, with 13 bases between the two germline ends. The germline V gene has CDR1 SEHNR and CDR2 FQNEAQ (reference sequence). The CDR3 sequence is 14 residues long. CDR3 DNA sequence: TGTGCCAGCAGCCCGGGACGGCTCGATTCACCCCTCCACTTT. This translates into CASSPGRLDSPLHF.

The chain employs TRBV6-5 and TRBJ2-2; maybe TRBD2 (6 bases). The CDR3 totals 16 residues. Trimming removed 2 bases at V and 2 bases at J, with 12 bases between. Germline CDR1 reads MNHEY; CDR2 reads SVGAGI. CDR3 coding DNA: TGTGCCAGCAGTTACACGGACTATACTAACACCGGGGAGCTGTTTTTT. It specifies CASSYTDYTNTGELFF.

To note about this clone: Germline and junction disagree at one end, which may indicate a read error. The chain employs TRBV3-1 (or the pseudogene TRBV3-2) and TRBJ2-7; no clear D. The germline CDR1 and CDR2 sequences are LGHDT and YNNKEL (reference sequence). The CDR3 covers 11 residues. CDR3 protein: CASSQEDRRDF. For the CDR3, the DNA is TGTGCCAGCAGCCAAGAGGATAGGAGAGACTTC.

This chain links TRBV7-9 with TRBJ2-1; D unresolved. V lost 1 base and J 4 bases, leaving 8 bases between the germline ends. Per the germline V gene, CDR1 is SEHNR and CDR2 is FQNEAQ (reference sequence). The CDR3 consists of 14 residues. The CDR3: CASSLGFQYNEQFF. The CDR3 region has the DNA TGTGCCAGCAGCTTAGGTTTTCAGTACAATGAGCAGTTCTTC.

V is TRBV19 and J is TRBJ2-3; possibly TRBD2 for D (6 bases). Trimming pared 3 bases from V and 5 bases from J, leaving 15 bases between. CDR1 is LNHDA and CDR2 is SQIVND in the germline V gene (reference sequence). The CDR3 is 15 residues long. The CDR3 DNA is TGTGCCAGTAGTATCCCGGGACTCGGGGGAGATACGCAGTATTTT. It encodes CASSIPGLGGDTQYF.

This rearrangement joins TRBV4-1 to TRBJ2-7; D not resolved. Per germline, CDR1 MGHRA and CDR2 YSYEKL. The CDR3 has 13 amino acids. Trimming cost V 1 base and J 1 base, with 5 bases left between them. CDR3 protein: CASSQAMSYEQYF. The DNA for the CDR3 is TGCGCCAGCAGCCAAGCAATGTCCTACGAGCAGTACTTC.

V is TRBV7-9 and J is TRBJ1-3, with D uncertain. Germline-derived CDR1 and CDR2 are SEHNR and FQNEAQ (reference sequence). V was cut by 7 bases and J by 0 bases, with 19 bases left in between. The CDR3 covers 17 residues. CDR3 DNA: TGTGCCAGCAACGACCCTCATTCCTCTTTCTCTGGAAACACCATATATTTT. Translation gives CASNDPHSSFSGNTIYF.

The chain employs TRBV5-4 and TRBJ2-7; TRBD1 might be the D (6 bases). From germline, CDR1 is SGHNT and CDR2 YYREEE (reference sequence). V lost 4 bases and J 3 bases, leaving 17 bases between the germline ends. CDR3 length: 15 residues. The CDR3 reads CASSQDSLRGYEQYF. CDR3 bases: TGTGCCAGCAGCCAGGACAGTTTACGGGGCTACGAGCAGTACTTC.

In regard to this clone: The sample contains more than one DNA sequence encoding this CDR3. V is TRBV12-3 or TRBV12-4 and J is TRBJ1-3, with unresolved D. V was shortened by 1 base and J by 3 bases, with 1 base between the two germline ends. The CDR3 is made up of 12 amino acids. The CDR3 DNA reads as TGTGCCAGCAGTTTAGGTGGAAACACCATATATTTT. Its translation: CASSLGGNTIYF.

The chain is built from TRBV7-2 and TRBJ2-5; TRBD2 might be the D (5 bases). The ends were cut back, 1 base at V and 1 base at J, with 13 bases in the middle. The CDR3 runs 16 residues. Germline CDR1 reads SGHTA; CDR2 reads FQGNSA. In nucleotides, the CDR3 is TGTGCCAGCAGCTTAGTCGCGTGGGCGGGCCAAGAGACCCAGTACTTC. Translation: CASSLVAWAGQETQYF.

The V call is TRBV2, the J call TRBJ2-7; a possible D gene is TRBD2 (5 bases). This CDR3 is built from 13 residues. V lost 3 bases to trimming and J lost 7 bases, with 13 bases between them. Germline values: CDR1 SNHLY, CDR2 FYNNEI. CDR3 in DNA: TGTGCCAGCAGTGATGAGCGGACTCCTGAGCAGTACTTC. Translated, it gives CASSDERTPEQYF.

V and J are TRBV7-2 and TRBJ2-2; perhaps TRBD2 as D (6 bases). CDR3 length: 13 amino acids. Germline V gene sequence: CDR1 SGHTA, CDR2 FQGNSA. V was shortened by 5 bases and J by 5 bases, with 9 bases between the two germline ends. The chain's CDR3 is CASSQAGTGELFF. CDR3 nucleotide sequence: TGTGCCAGCAGCCAGGCGGGAACCGGGGAGCTGTTTTTT.

This chain links TRBV19 with TRBJ1-1; the match to TRBD1 covers 7 bases. The junction had 3 bases not matched to a gene; V was cut back by 5 bases and J by 3 bases. The CDR3 covers 13 residues. Per the germline V gene, CDR1 is LNHDA and CDR2 is SQIVND (reference sequence). CDR3 in amino acids: CASSWDSYTEAFF. As DNA, the CDR3 is TGTGCCAGTAGTTGGGACAGCTACACTGAAGCTTTCTTT.

This chain connects TRBV18 to TRBJ1-2, with 7 bases lining up with TRBD1. The CDR3 length is 14 residues. Germline CDR1 and CDR2: KGHSH and LQKENI. Germline trimming cut 6 bases from V and 4 bases from J; bases unmatched to any gene: 8. This CDR3 reads CASSRQGQTYGYTF. The CDR3, as DNA: TGTGCCAGCTCCCGCCAGGGACAGACCTATGGCTACACCTTC.

Turning to this clone: Its ends do not fully match the called genes, so a read error is possible. V usage is TRBV7-6 and J usage is TRBJ1-4, with a tentative D call TRBD1 (5 bases). From germline, CDR1 is SGHVS and CDR2 FNYEAQ. The CDR3 consists of 15 residues. CDR3 sequence (DNA): TGTGCCAGCAGCCTAGCCAGGGAGGCTAATGAAAAACTGTTTTTT. Residues: CASSLAREANEKLFF.

Only one count was recorded for this clone. The chain joins TRBV2 to TRBJ2-6, with D possibly being TRBD1 (6 bases). This CDR3 is built from 17 residues. Looked up from germline, CDR1 is SNHLY and CDR2 is FYNNEI. V lost 4 bases and J lost 0, with 13 bases in between. The CDR3 coding sequence is TGTGCCAGCAGTGGTCGGCACAGGGACTCTGGGGCCAACGTCCTGACTTTC. Protein product: CASSGRHRDSGANVLTF.

The V and J genes are TRBV11-2 and TRBJ2-2, with D possibly TRBD2 on 5 matching bases. This CDR3 has 15 amino acids. Deletions cut 6 bases from V and 9 bases from J, with 20 bases between. Per germline, CDR1 SGHAT and CDR2 FQNNGV. In DNA, the CDR3 is TGTGCCAGCAGTAGTGAGGGCCCCACCCCCCGGGAGCTGTTTTTT. This sequence encodes CASSSEGPTPRELFF.

This clone appeared once. The gene calls are TRBV6-2 or TRBV6-3 and TRBJ2-5; D unresolved. This CDR3 comprises 14 residues. CDR1 is MNHEY and CDR2 is SVGEGT in the germline V gene. With 2 bases removed from V and 3 bases from J, the gap between germline ends came to 10 bases. CDR3 amino acids: CASSYIGKKETQYF. In DNA form, the CDR3 reads TGTGCCAGCAGTTACATAGGGAAGAAAGAGACCCAGTACTTC.

This chain uses TRBV5-4 with TRBJ1-1, with D perhaps matching TRBD1 (6 bases). The V end was cut by 4 bases, the J end by 4 bases, with 17 bases between. Germline lookup yields CDR1 SGHNT and CDR2 YYREEE (reference sequence). The CDR3 has 15 amino acids. This CDR3 is CASSIAGQQGTEAFF. The CDR3 DNA sequence: TGTGCCAGCAGCATAGCCGGACAGCAAGGCACTGAAGCTTTCTTT.

The V and J genes are TRBV5-6 and TRBJ2-3; 10 nucleotides agree with TRBD2. Looked up from germline, CDR1 is SGHDT and CDR2 is YYEEEE. J lost 8 bases, V lost 1 base, and 7 bases had no gene match. CDR3 size: 15 residues. The CDR3 loop reads CASSLMGTSVGTQYF. CDR3 DNA sequence: TGTGCCAGCAGCTTGATGGGGACTAGCGTAGGTACGCAGTATTTT.

The chain recombines TRBV4-3 with TRBJ2-1; TRBD2 matches 8 bases. Germline CDR1 LGHNA, CDR2 YSLEER. The V and J ends lost 0 bases and 8 bases, in that order; junction bases with no gene match: 6. This CDR3 is 15 amino acids long. The CDR3 nucleotides are TGCGCCAGCAGCCAAGAGCTCGGGGGGGCAGATGAGCAGTTCTTC. This codes for CASSQELGGADEQFF.